These T cell receptor beta chains were read from a single sample in a study of blood T cell repertoires in COVID-19. The table came from immunoSEQ multiplex PCR; TCRdb's copy has only in-frame clones and leaves some out. The repertoire holds 250,000 or so clones, with over 70% as singletons. The specimen sequenced was PBMCs or T cells enriched from blood (not recorded which). The receptors originated from a woman aged 25 to 39 who had been exposed to COVID-19. Each CDR3 is given with its conserved first and last residue. The D gene is left open where the match is weak. Size values are once, few and many counts, or a class for expanded clones, and some rows have none.

>TRBV27|TRBJ2-5|TRBD2|.|15
TGTGCCAGCAGTTTATTAGCGGGAGGCCAAGAGACCCAGTACTTC
CASSLLAGGQETQYF
>TRBV28|TRBJ2-7|TRBD2|.|15
TGTGCCAGCAGTCCCCCGGTTAATAGCGGGAGACTTCTGTACTTC
CASSPPVNSGRLLYF
>TRBV30|TRBJ2-7|TRBD1|once|14
TGTGCCTGGACGTGGACAGGGGGCTTGTACGAGCAGTACTTC
CAWTWTGGLYEQYF
>TRBV29-1|TRBJ1-2|.|once|12
TGCAGCGTTGAAGACAGGAACTATGGCTACACCTTC
CSVEDRNYGYTF
>TRBV6-5|TRBJ1-6|.|.|16
TGTGCCAGCAGTTACTCGATCATCCCCAGTAATTCACCCCTCCACTTT
CASSYSIIPSNSPLHF
>TRBV27|TRBJ2-4|TRBD1|.|14
TGTGCCAGCAGTTTATGGGGACAGAAAAACATTCAGTACTTC
CASSLWGQKNIQYF
>TRBV2|TRBJ2-1|TRBD2|.|15
TGTGCCAGCAGCCGGCTAGCGGGAGGTCAGAATGAGCAGTTCTTC
CASSRLAGGQNEQFF
>TRBV10-3|TRBJ1-1|.|.|13
TGTGCCATCAAAGGGAGTTCTAACACTGAAGCTTTCTTT
CAIKGSSNTEAFF
>TRBV6-5|TRBJ2-5|TRBD1|.|15
TGTGCCAGCAGCCGGACAGGGGGTCCTCAAGAGACCCAGTACTTC
CASSRTGGPQETQYF
>TRBV27|TRBJ1-1|.|.|18
TGTGCCAGCAGTTTAGTTCGGGGGTCGGGAAGTATGAACACTGAAGCTTTCTTT
CASSLVRGSGSMNTEAFF
>TRBV19|TRBJ1-1|.|.|14
TGTGCCAGTAGCAAAGGGGTAAGGGACACTGAAGCTTTCTTT
CASSKGVRDTEAFF
>TRBV19|TRBJ1-1|.|.|13
TGTGCCAGTAGCCCCGAGACAAGTCCTGAAGCTTTCTTT
CASSPETSPEAFF
>TRBV19|TRBJ2-7|.|.|17
TGTGCCAGTAGTATGGGCCCCCCCGGCAGGGGTTACTACGAGCAGTACTTC
CASSMGPPGRGYYEQYF
>TRBV28|TRBJ1-1|.|.|15
TGTGCCAGCACCCCTAACGTGCTGTTGAACACTGAAGCTTTCTTT
CASTPNVLLNTEAFF
>TRBV6-5|TRBJ1-6|TRBD1|.|12
TGTGCCAGCAGTTACTGTCAGGGGACAGGTAGGTTT
CASSYCQGTGRF
>TRBV4-1|TRBJ2-7|.|once|16
TGCGCCAGCAGCCAAGTTGCCAGGGTGGCCATCTACGAGCAGTACTTC
CASSQVARVAIYEQYF